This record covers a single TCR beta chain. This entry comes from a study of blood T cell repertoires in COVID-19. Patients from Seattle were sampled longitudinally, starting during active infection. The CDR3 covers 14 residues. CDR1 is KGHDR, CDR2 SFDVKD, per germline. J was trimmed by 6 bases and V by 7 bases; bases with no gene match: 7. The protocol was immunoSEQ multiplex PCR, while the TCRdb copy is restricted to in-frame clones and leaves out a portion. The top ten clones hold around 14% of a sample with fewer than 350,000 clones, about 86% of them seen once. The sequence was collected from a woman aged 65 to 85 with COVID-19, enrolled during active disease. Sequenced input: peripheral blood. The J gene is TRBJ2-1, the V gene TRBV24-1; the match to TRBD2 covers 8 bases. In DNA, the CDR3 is TGTGCCACCAGAAGTAGCGGGGCCGTCAATGAGCAGTTCTTC. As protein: CATRSSGAVNEQFF.